This section outlines one T cell receptor beta chain sequence together with its context. The antigen remains undetermined. The record originates from a study of blood T cells in healthy people across ages. Study-wide context: About one barcoded beta molecule per two T cells was captured by template switching.

The CDR3 is 16 amino acids. The germline V gene encodes CDR1 SGHVS and CDR2 FQNEAQ. V was clipped by 3 bases and J by 0 bases; unmatched bases: 8. Findings and caveats of the study: Per million T cells, TCR beta diversity dropped roughly linearly as age increased. Estimates drawn from one million T cells were deemed to understate diversity.

Sample-barcoded 5' priming and a J-beta primer mix drove a second PCR of roughly 7 to 11 cycles. Unique molecular identifiers of 12 random nucleotides labeled each cDNA. TCRdb itself ran the 5' RACE reads through MiXCR, one entry per CDR3 protein. The sample yields about 830,000 distinct CDR3 sequences, 60% to 80% seen once. The J gene is TRBJ2-7, the V gene TRBV7-8; 7 bases match TRBD1. The sequence was obtained from a man between 25 and 39 years old in good health. Sequenced: blood. The CDR3 DNA sequence: TGTGCCAGCAGCTTTAATGGGGCAGGGGGCTCCTACGAGCAGTACTTC. Its protein is CASSFNGAGGSYEQYF.